The rows below give T cell receptor beta chains drawn from one sample of a study of cytotoxic CD8 clonotypes in ibrutinib-treated CLL. Here immunoSEQ multiplex PCR was the method, and the copy in TCRdb shows in-frame clones only, minus some. The table includes some 120,000 clones, 58% detected once. The sample consisted of PBMCs, taken after 24 months of ibrutinib treatment. These receptors all stem from a human donor with chronic lymphocytic leukemia. Both conserved end residues are part of each CDR3. A D gene is named only where the DNA matches it firmly.

V gene	J gene	D gene	CDR3 protein
TRBV19	TRBJ2-7	.	CASSMAYSYEQYF
TRBV14	TRBJ1-3	.	CASSQSSGRGNTIYF
TRBV15	TRBJ1-1	.	CATSRDTLGTEAFF
TRBV2	TRBJ1-2	TRBD1	CASMSAGGTDGYTF
TRBV7-8	TRBJ2-7	TRBD2	CASSLMTSGGYEQYF
TRBV30	TRBJ1-6	TRBD1	CAWSVQGAGSPLHF
TRBV5-1	TRBJ1-2	TRBD1	CASSSGTANYGYTF
TRBV5-1	TRBJ2-7	.	CASSLASLSSSYEQYF
TRBV7-6	TRBJ2-7	TRBD2	CASSHSGGFYEQYF
TRBV4-3	TRBJ2-1	.	CASSRGRGPGDNEQFF
TRBV27	TRBJ2-5	.	CASSFSWGKETQYF
TRBV4-2	TRBJ2-7	TRBD2	CASSHTSGGRSSYEQYF
TRBV19	TRBJ1-1	.	CASSKVRNAEAFF
TRBV7-7	TRBJ2-7	.	CASGPTTQSEQYF
TRBV9	TRBJ1-4	.	CASSAGQSPNEKLFF
TRBV20-1	TRBJ2-7	.	CSAGLFHF
TRBV7-8	TRBJ2-7	TRBD1	CASSTGTGLTYEQYF
TRBV11-2	TRBJ1-2	.	CASSSGSGMTYGYTF
TRBV2	TRBJ2-2	.	CASRKDYTGELFF
TRBV30	TRBJ2-5	.	CAWSDLKTQYF
TRBV6-5	TRBJ2-2	.	CASGTYEELFF
TRBV9	TRBJ2-4	TRBD1	CASSRGQMAKNIQYF
TRBV6-6	TRBJ2-1	.	CASSYGPGENNEQFF
TRBV4-2	TRBJ2-5	.	CASSQEGAWTQYF
TRBV7-9	TRBJ1-6	.	CASSVAGLMNSPLHF
TRBV7-9	TRBJ1-4	TRBD1	CASSSQGAGANEKLFF
TRBV2	TRBJ2-5	.	CASIGVTLIETQYF
TRBV14	TRBJ2-3	.	CASSQGAHDRDTQYF
TRBV5-1	TRBJ1-1	TRBD1	CASSLATGRSTEAFF
TRBV7-2	TRBJ1-1	.	CASSLWGDSSHGAFF
TRBV7-9	TRBJ2-2	.	CASSLGPGPLFF
TRBV7-2	TRBJ2-7	.	CASSLVAGYEQYF
TRBV30	TRBJ1-3	TRBD1	CAWSSGQGTGNTIYF
TRBV4-2	TRBJ2-7	TRBD1	CASSQASGQGSYEQYF
TRBV2	TRBJ2-7	TRBD1	CATIGAGGSYEQYF
TRBV12-5	TRBJ1-6	TRBD1	CASGWDRESPLHF
TRBV28	TRBJ2-7	.	CASSTPGQSYEQYF
TRBV4-1	TRBJ2-7	.	CASSQKTPTYEQYF
TRBV18	TRBJ2-5	.	CASSPRGWETQYF
TRBV9	TRBJ2-1	.	CASSVVDSGSYNEQFF
TRBV10-2	TRBJ1-5	.	CASSVSPNQPQHF
TRBV6-5	TRBJ1-1	.	CATKTGPLTEAFF